These T cell receptor beta chains were read from a single sample in a study of vaccination effects on CD4 cells after COVID-19. These receptors have no identified antigens. Sequencing was performed with immunoSEQ multiplex PCR; in TCRdb, only in-frame clones are kept and a portion is missing. The data hold around 47,000 clones, with 72% observed a single time. This sample comprised CD4+ T cells from PBMCs cultured without peptide, obtained after COVID-19 vaccination. Source of these receptors: a human donor who received a COVID-19 vaccine. CDR3s include the opening cysteine and the closing phenylalanine or tryptophan. The D gene is left open where the match is weak. Size is omitted from some rows. Given values are once, few, many or a class for expanded clones.

J gene | clone size | D gene | V gene | CDR3 protein | CDR3 DNA
TRBJ1-3 | . | . | TRBV5-5 | CASSLGMTGHSGNTIYF | TGTGCCAGCAGCTTGGGAATGACCGGCCACTCTGGAAACACCATATATTTT
TRBJ2-7 | few | . | TRBV19 | CASSQSSYEQYF | TGTGCCAGTAGTCAGAGCTCCTACGAGCAGTACTTC
TRBJ2-5 | . | TRBD2 | TRBV12-3/TRBV12-4 | CASSLGRASGSHF | TGTGCCAGCAGTTTAGGACGGGCTAGCGGGTCGCACTTC
TRBJ2-2 | few | . | TRBV10-3 | CAISESAGGPGELFF | TGTGCCATCAGTGAGTCGGCAGGGGGGCCCGGGGAGCTGTTTTTT
TRBJ2-7 | . | TRBD2 | TRBV18 | CASSPLAFSGQSYEQYF | TGTGCCAGCTCACCCCTGGCGTTTAGCGGGCAATCCTACGAGCAGTACTTC
TRBJ1-1 | . | . | TRBV19 | CASTSDRQNTEAFF | TGTGCCAGCACCAGCGACAGGCAGAACACTGAAGCTTTCTTT
TRBJ2-1 | once | TRBD2 | TRBV5-1 | CASSLEGYAGEISEQFF | TGCGCCAGCAGCTTGGAAGGATATGCGGGAGAAATTAGTGAGCAGTTCTTC
TRBJ1-2 | . | TRBD1 | TRBV7-8 | CASSLRQGYYGYTF | TGTGCCAGCAGCTTAAGACAGGGTTACTATGGCTACACCTTC
TRBJ1-2 | few | . | TRBV7-2 | CASSLVTGSNYGYTF | TGTGCCAGCAGCTTAGTTACAGGTTCTAACTATGGCTACACCTTC
TRBJ1-6 | few | . | TRBV5-4 | CASSTGTENSPLHF | TGTGCCAGCAGCACCGGGACGGAGAATTCACCCCTCCACTTT
TRBJ2-7 | . | TRBD1 | TRBV4-1 | CASSQGGTGTYEQYF | TGCGCCAGCAGCCAAGGAGGGACAGGGACCTACGAGCAGTACTTC